Listed below are T cell receptor beta chains from one sample, sequenced in a study of T cell responses to AZD1222 COVID-19 vaccine. Method: immunoSEQ multiplex PCR; TCRdb's copy keeps in-frame clones and lacks some. This table has 160,000 or so clones, just over 90% appearing once. This material consisted of peripheral blood, taken 28 days after the second AZD1222 dose. The source of these receptors is an adult who received the AZD1222 COVID-19 vaccine. Both conserved end residues are part of each CDR3. The D gene is left open where the match is weak. Clone size is given for some rows only: seen once, a few or many times, or a class if the clone is expanded.

D gene,CDR3 length,V gene,clone size,J gene,CDR3 DNA,CDR3 protein
.,13,TRBV29-1,.,TRBJ1-1,TGCAGCGTCAACAGGGTGGTCAACACTGAAGCTTTCTTT,CSVNRVVNTEAFF
.,15,TRBV6-6,.,TRBJ1-1,TGTGCCAGCAGTTACTCGGGAGGGCTGAACACTGAAGCTTTCTTT,CASSYSGGLNTEAFF
TRBD2,19,TRBV10-3,.,TRBJ2-1,TGTGCCATCAGTGAGTGGTCCGGGACTAGCGGGGGGATTGTCAATGAGCAGTTCTTC,CAISEWSGTSGGIVNEQFF
.,13,TRBV7-8,.,TRBJ2-7,TGTGCCAGCAGCTTAACCGTGACCTACGAGCAGTACTTC,CASSLTVTYEQYF
.,15,TRBV7-6,.,TRBJ1-4,TGTGCCAGCAGCCCCACCCCGGGCCAAAATGAAAAACTGTTTTTT,CASSPTPGQNEKLFF
TRBD1,12,TRBV3-1/TRBV3-2,.,TRBJ1-1,TGTGCCAGCAGCCTGGACAGGGGAGGCACTTTCTTT,CASSLDRGGTFF
.,13,TRBV5-5,.,TRBJ1-1,TGTGCCAGCAGCTCACGGGGAGGGACTGAAGCTTTCTTT,CASSSRGGTEAFF
.,14,TRBV10-1,.,TRBJ2-7,TGCGCCAGCAACGAGCACGGGATGGGCTACGAGCAGTACTTC,CASNEHGMGYEQYF
TRBD1,14,TRBV7-2,.,TRBJ2-7,TGTGCCAGCAGCTTAGCGGGACAGGGCTACGAGCAGTACTTC,CASSLAGQGYEQYF
.,13,TRBV27,.,TRBJ1-2,TGTGCCAGCAGTCTAGGACCCAACTATGGCTACACCTTC,CASSLGPNYGYTF
TRBD1,16,TRBV6-4,once,TRBJ1-2,TGTGCCAGCAGTGACTCGACCGACAGGGGTCTAGGTGGCTACACCTTC,CASSDSTDRGLGGYTF
.,13,TRBV9,.,TRBJ2-2,TGTGCCAGCAGCGTAGTATCCACCGGGGAGCTGTTTTTT,CASSVVSTGELFF
TRBD1,18,TRBV6-2/TRBV6-3,.,TRBJ1-5,TGTGCCAGCAGCCCAATCAGGGGGGGGACGTTTAGCAATCAGCCCCAGCATTTT,CASSPIRGGTFSNQPQHF
.,14,TRBV27,.,TRBJ2-1,TGTGCCAGCAGTTTTGCGGGGACATACAATGAGCAGTTCTTC,CASSFAGTYNEQFF
.,13,TRBV12-3/TRBV12-4,.,TRBJ1-1,TGTGCCAGCAGGATAGGGGGGGGCACTGAAGCTTTCTTT,CASRIGGGTEAFF
.,11,TRBV18,.,TRBJ1-1,TGTGCCAGCTCACAGGGGAGTGAAGCTTTCTTT,CASSQGSEAFF
.,16,TRBV7-9,.,TRBJ1-6,TGTGCCAGCAGCTTATTCCCGGGCCCGATGAATTCACCCCTCCACTTT,CASSLFPGPMNSPLHF
TRBD1,15,TRBV18,.,TRBJ2-3,TGTGCCAGCTCACCAACGACAGGGCGGGCAGATACGCAGTATTTT,CASSPTTGRADTQYF
.,10,TRBV20-1,.,TRBJ1-2,TGCAGTGCTTTACACTATGGCTACACCTTC,CSALHYGYTF
.,15,TRBV3-1/TRBV3-2,.,TRBJ1-3,TGTGCCAGCAGCCACAACGGTCTCTCTGGAAACACCATATATTTT,CASSHNGLSGNTIYF
.,15,TRBV6-5,.,TRBJ1-2,TGTGCCAGCAGTTACTCAAGCCGGGGTGGCTATGGCTACACCTTC,CASSYSSRGGYGYTF
TRBD1,16,TRBV15,.,TRBJ1-2,TGTGCCACCAGCCTGGACAGGGGGAACCTTAACTATGGCTACACCTTC,CATSLDRGNLNYGYTF
.,16,TRBV19,.,TRBJ2-3,TGTGCCAGTAGTAAAGGACAAGCATATCGCACAGATACGCAGTATTTT,CASSKGQAYRTDTQYF
TRBD1,12,TRBV6-5,.,TRBJ2-7,TGTGCCAGCAGGACAGGGCCCTACGAGCAGTACTTC,CASRTGPYEQYF
.,15,TRBV6-5,.,TRBJ1-1,TGTGCCAGCGGGGCAGGGGAGTTCATGAACACTGAAGCTTTCTTT,CASGAGEFMNTEAFF
.,15,TRBV7-6,.,TRBJ1-2,TGTGCCAGCAGCCCCAACAGGGTTATCAACTATGGCTACACCTTC,CASSPNRVINYGYTF
.,15,TRBV14,.,TRBJ1-2,TGTGCCAGCAGCCAAGTTTCCGCCCGCCTCTATGGCTACACCTTC,CASSQVSARLYGYTF
.,15,TRBV6-5,.,TRBJ1-4,TGTGCCAGCAGACCCGAAGGGACATCCCTAGGGAAACTGTTTTTT,CASRPEGTSLGKLFF
.,15,TRBV14,.,TRBJ1-2,TGTGCCAGCAGCCAAGATCCGGGGAATTGGGGCGGCTACACCTTC,CASSQDPGNWGGYTF
TRBD1,14,TRBV13,.,TRBJ2-4,TGTGCCAGCAGCCTGGGACAGGGGGCAAACATTCAGTACTTC,CASSLGQGANIQYF
.,15,TRBV21-1,.,TRBJ1-2,TGTGCCACCCGGTGGGTGCGGGTTCTGGAGTATGGCTACACCTTC,CATRWVRVLEYGYTF
.,14,TRBV14,.,TRBJ1-3,TGTGCCAGCAGCATAGGGGACTCTGGAAACACCATATATTTT,CASSIGDSGNTIYF
TRBD2,14,TRBV18,.,TRBJ2-3,TGTGCCAGCCTAAGCGGGACCAGCACAGATACGCAGTATTTT,CASLSGTSTDTQYF
.,15,TRBV9,.,TRBJ2-7,TGTGCCAGCAGCGCAACCGGGACTGATTCCTACGAGCAGTACTTC,CASSATGTDSYEQYF
.,16,TRBV6-5,.,TRBJ2-3,TGTGCCAGCAGTTACGGGGGCTTGTTTCAGTCAGATACGCAGTATTTT,CASSYGGLFQSDTQYF
TRBD2,15,TRBV29-1,.,TRBJ2-1,TGCAGCGCCGGGACTAGCGTCACGGCCAGCTATGAGCAGTTCTTC,CSAGTSVTASYEQFF
TRBD2,17,TRBV13,.,TRBJ2-1,TGTGCCAGCAGCCCAGATTCGGGCGGGGGGGCGCACAATGAGCAGTTCTTC,CASSPDSGGGAHNEQFF
.,13,TRBV6-5,.,TRBJ2-7,TGTGCCAGCAGAGGGGGGGAGGGCTACGAGCAGTACTTC,CASRGGEGYEQYF
.,15,TRBV5-4,.,TRBJ2-5,TGTGCCAGCAGCTTAGGGGGGGGAAGCCAAGAGACCCAGTACTTC,CASSLGGGSQETQYF
.,15,TRBV28,.,TRBJ1-6,TGTGCCAGCAGTTTAACTCCAGGGTTGAGTTCACCCCTCCACTTT,CASSLTPGLSSPLHF
.,13,TRBV12-3/TRBV12-4,.,TRBJ1-1,TGTGCCAGCAGCCCCGGGTCAGGGGTAGGAGCTTTCTTT,CASSPGSGVGAFF
TRBD1,15,TRBV7-2,.,TRBJ1-2,TGTGCCAATCGGAATCTTCAGGGGGCTTACTATGGCTACACCTTC,CANRNLQGAYYGYTF
TRBD2,15,TRBV6-6,.,TRBJ2-7,TGTGCCAGCAGTCACACAGGGAGCGGGGGGCCCGAGCAGTACTTC,CASSHTGSGGPEQYF
TRBD1,14,TRBV6-5,.,TRBJ1-3,TGTGCCAGCTATCCGGTGGGACAGGGAAACACCATATATTTT,CASYPVGQGNTIYF
.,15,TRBV2,.,TRBJ1-1,TGTGCCAGCGGAAGAGAGACTACGATGAACACTGAAGCTTTCTTT,CASGRETTMNTEAFF
.,14,TRBV5-1,.,TRBJ1-2,TGCGCCAGCAGCTTGGCGGGGGCAGGGTATGGCTACACCTTC,CASSLAGAGYGYTF
TRBD2,12,TRBV6-6,.,TRBJ2-7,TGTGCCAGCAGGGGGGGGACCTACGAGCAGTACTTC,CASRGGTYEQYF
TRBD1,14,TRBV6-5,.,TRBJ2-2,TGTGCCAGCTCCGGGACAGGGGAAGCCGGGGAGCTGTTTTTT,CASSGTGEAGELFF
.,12,TRBV7-3,.,TRBJ2-3,TGTGCCAGCAGCCACTACGGAGATACGCAGTATTTT,CASSHYGDTQYF
TRBD1,11,TRBV20-1,.,TRBJ1-1,TGCAGTGCGCCGACAGGGGAGGTAGCTTTCTTT,CSAPTGEVAFF
TRBD1,17,TRBV7-9,.,TRBJ1-2,TGTGCCAGCAGCTTATGGGGGAGGGGACAGGAGACCTATGGCTACACCTTC,CASSLWGRGQETYGYTF
TRBD2,16,TRBV7-9,.,TRBJ2-1,TGTGCCAGCAGCTTAGGCGGGGGGGCCCCCTACAATGAGCAGTTCTTC,CASSLGGGAPYNEQFF
.,12,TRBV28,.,TRBJ1-1,TGTGCCAGCAGTCCCTCAGTCCATGAAGCTTTCTTT,CASSPSVHEAFF